Listed here are 18 T cell receptor beta chains from one sample, sequenced in a study of cytomegalovirus exposure and HLA in healthy donors. PCR was performed using 60 Vbeta and 13 Jbeta primers. The protocol was immunoSEQ multiplex PCR, while the TCRdb copy is restricted to in-frame clones and leaves out a portion. The table includes 150,000 to 200,000 clones, 60% to 80% detected once. Sequencing was done on a sample of PBMCs. These TCRs come from a man aged 45-60 years in good health and CMV-seropositive.

This clone was seen more than once but under ten times. The genes are TRBV28 and TRBJ2-7, with 8 bases that match TRBD1. The CDR3 totals 16 residues. J was trimmed by 3 bases and V by 6 bases; bases with no gene match: 13. CDR1 and CDR2 (germline): MDHEN, SYDVKM. CDR3 region: CASRPPARTGNYEQYF. CDR3 coding DNA: TGTGCCAGCAGGCCCCCTGCCCGGACAGGGAACTACGAGCAGTACTTC.

In its sample, this clone was seen a few times. V usage is TRBV27 and J usage is TRBJ1-5; D perhaps matches TRBD1 (5 bases). V was shortened by 6 bases and J by 1 base, with 13 bases between the two germline ends. The CDR3 sequence is 15 residues long. CDR1 MNHEY and CDR2 SMNVEV come from the germline V gene (reference sequence). This CDR3 is CASRVDSRSNQPQHF. DNA of the CDR3: TGTGCCAGCAGAGTCGACAGTAGGAGCAATCAGCCCCAGCATTTT.

The chain joins TRBV5-4 to TRBJ2-3, with D possibly matching TRBD2 (6 bases). The CDR3 length is 15 residues. Trimming left V 2 bases short and J 2 bases short, with 12 bases between. Looked up from germline, CDR1 is SGHNT and CDR2 is YYREEE (reference sequence). CDR3 nucleotide sequence: TGTGCCAGCAGCTTTCCTCCGGGGGTCACAGATACGCAGTATTTT. It codes for CASSFPPGVTDTQYF.

This rearrangement joins TRBV12-5 to TRBJ1-2; 10 bases fit TRBD1. The CDR3 loop spans 15 amino acids. The V segment lost 4 bases and the J segment 4 bases; nucleotides outside the gene matches: 6. Germline CDR1 LGHNT, CDR2 FRNRAP. CDR3 residues: CASGSTGGTLYGYTF. As DNA, the CDR3 is TGTGCTAGTGGTTCGACAGGGGGCACTCTCTATGGCTACACCTTC.

This rearrangement joins TRBV28 to TRBJ2-5; tentatively, D is TRBD2 (7 bases). The CDR3 length is 14 residues. Germline V gene lookup returns CDR1 MDHEN and CDR2 SYDVKM. Trimming pared 4 bases from V and 5 bases from J, leaving 14 bases between. As DNA, the CDR3 is TGTGCCAGCAGTTCGGGGGGCTTGGCCGAGACCCAGTACTTC. It is translated as CASSSGGLAETQYF.

In this sample, this clone turned up once. The CDR3 region is CASSPDRASQETQYF. CDR3 nucleotides: TGTGCCAGCAGCCCTGACAGGGCCTCCCAAGAGACCCAGTACTTC. V usage is TRBV5-4 and J usage is TRBJ2-5; the match to TRBD1 covers 7 bases. The CDR3 runs to 15 residues. Germline CDR1 and CDR2: SGHNT and YYREEE (reference sequence). Trimming at V came to 4 bases and at J to 1 base, leaving 7 bases not matched to a gene.

A few counts support this clone. The genes are TRBV6-4 and TRBJ1-2; TRBD1 aligns across 8 bases. CDR1 is MRHNA and CDR2 is SNTAGT in the germline V gene. Trimming took 2 bases from V and 8 from J; bases not matched to a gene: 4. CDR3 length: 13 amino acids. The CDR3 DNA follows: TGTGCCAGCAGTGACCTGGACAGGGACGGCTACACCTTC. Encoded protein: CASSDLDRDGYTF.

The chain is built from TRBV19 and TRBJ1-6; D is ambiguous. Germline V gene data show CDR1 as LNHDA and CDR2 as SQIVND (reference sequence). The CDR3 covers 14 residues. Trimming shortened V by 5 bases and J by 9 bases, and 14 bases separated the two germline ends. The CDR3 loop is CASSLREGGSPLHF. The CDR3 region has the DNA TGTGCCAGTAGTCTACGAGAGGGAGGTTCACCCCTCCACTTT.

The chain couples TRBV28 to TRBJ2-7; D unclear. V lost 6 bases and J 9 bases, leaving 15 bases between the germline ends. This CDR3 spans 12 amino acids. CDR1 is MDHEN, CDR2 SYDVKM, per germline. CDR3 bases: TGTGCCAGCAGGGATACAGTTGGTGGGCAGTACTTC. Translation: CASRDTVGGQYF.

The chain couples TRBV5-1 to TRBJ2-5, with 7 nucleotides matching TRBD2. Looked up from germline, CDR1 is SGHRS and CDR2 is YFSETQ. Losses at the gene ends were 0 bases for V and 2 bases for J; bases not matched to a gene: 7. The CDR3 sequence is 16 residues long. In DNA, the CDR3 is TGCGCCAGCAGCTTGGGGGGAGGGCTGCGACAAGAGACCCAGTACTTC. Translated: CASSLGGGLRQETQYF.

The chain combines TRBV6-4 with TRBJ2-7; possible D gene TRBD1, 5 bases. Germline lookup yields CDR1 MRHNA and CDR2 SNTAGT. V gave up 6 bases and J gave up 7 bases, with 16 bases separating them. This CDR3 spans 13 amino acids. CDR3 nucleotide sequence: TGTGCCAGCAGGGGGCTTACAGGAAGGGAGCAGTACTTC. It specifies CASRGLTGREQYF.

This clone has just one count. V gene TRBV19 combines with J gene TRBJ2-7, with D maybe TRBD2 (6 bases). Germline assignment: CDR1 LNHDA and CDR2 SQIVND (reference sequence). The CDR3 sequence is 13 residues long. The ends were cut back, 7 bases at V and 2 bases at J, with 12 bases in the middle. CDR3 loop: CASTGREPYEQYF. DNA of the CDR3: TGTGCCAGTACTGGACGGGAGCCCTACGAGCAGTACTTC.

The rearrangement uses TRBV27 and TRBJ2-3; 10 bases fit TRBD2. Trimming removed 2 bases from V and 6 bases from J; junction bases left unmatched: 5. Germline-derived CDR1 and CDR2 are MNHEY and SMNVEV (reference sequence). This CDR3 is 15 amino acids long. CDR3: CASSLKAGGRDTQYF. CDR3 DNA: TGTGCCAGCAGTTTAAAAGCGGGGGGGCGCGATACGCAGTATTTT.

In its sample, this clone was seen once. This sequence joins TRBV5-1 and TRBJ2-2; 7 bases are shared with TRBD2. The V gene end was trimmed by 0 bases and the J gene end by 7 bases; junction bases not matched to a gene: 3. Germline loops: CDR1 SGHRS, CDR2 YFSETQ. The CDR3 runs to 14 residues. The CDR3, as DNA: TGCGCCAGCAGCTTGGCTGGGAGGGACGGGGAGCTGTTTTTT. Amino acid sequence: CASSLAGRDGELFF.

The genes are TRBV6-1 and TRBJ2-7; D perhaps matches TRBD2 (7 bases). Germline CDR1 MNHNS, CDR2 SASEGT. V lost 4 bases and J lost 6, with 10 bases in between. This CDR3 has 12 residues. This CDR3 is CASSGGGPEQYV. CDR3 sequence (DNA): TGTGCCAGCAGTGGCGGGGGCCCCGAGCAGTACGTC.

The chain couples TRBV5-1 to TRBJ2-5; D may be TRBD1 (5 bases). Trimming took off 0 bases at V and 4 bases at J, with 10 bases between the two ends. CDR3 length: 14 residues. Germline CDR1 SGHRS, CDR2 YFSETQ. CDR3: CASSLGDRGETQYF. The CDR3, as DNA: TGCGCCAGCAGCTTGGGTGATAGGGGAGAGACCCAGTACTTC.

This clone was observed a handful of times. The V call is TRBV4-3, the J call TRBJ2-7; 9 bases map to TRBD1. The trim removed 3 bases at V and 1 base at J, leaving 4 bases unmatched. This CDR3 comprises 15 residues. Germline V gives CDR1 LGHNA, CDR2 YSLEER. The CDR3 region is CASSHQGQGSYEQYF. For the CDR3, the DNA is TGCGCCAGCAGCCACCAGGGACAGGGATCCTACGAGCAGTACTTC.

This clone was detected only a few times. The chain joins TRBV7-2 to TRBJ2-4; 7 nucleotides align to TRBD2. Germline V CDR1 and CDR2: SGHTA, FQGNSA. The length of the CDR3 is 14 residues. V was pared by 5 bases and J by 5 bases, with 6 bases of the junction left unmatched. The CDR3 sequence: CASSPGGIENIQYF. CDR3 coding DNA: TGTGCCAGCAGCCCCGGGGGGATTGAAAACATTCAGTACTTC.